This T cell receptor (beta chain) originates from a study of blood T cell repertoires in COVID-19. Study in general: Acute-phase and convalescent COVID-19 samples originated in the United States, Italy and Spain. From T cells, B-cell-depleted T cells, or PBMCs came the material, which was cDNA or gDNA.

Trimming removed 1 base from V and 7 bases from J, with 8 bases in between. Germline V gene lookup returns CDR1 SNHLY and CDR2 FYNNEI. This CDR3 is 13 amino acids long. This clone was counted once. Measured with immunoSEQ multiplex PCR; TCRdb has only the in-frame clones, and not every one. The repertoire holds 80,000 to 100,000 clones, around 72% seen once, with roughly 4% in the top ten. This clonotype was obtained from a man between 65 and 85 years old with COVID-19, enrolled during active disease. Sequenced sample: peripheral blood. The J gene is TRBJ1-5, the V gene TRBV2; no clear D. The CDR3 nucleotides are TGTGCCAGCAGTGAAGGTAGGAGCCAGCCCCAGCATTTT. Encoded protein: CASSEGRSQPQHF.